This TCR beta chain comes out of a study of human T cells and chemical hapten exposure. As to time point: patch test 2, 6 weeks after DPC sensitization. Treatment given: therapeutic diphenylcyclopropenone sensitization with weekly scalp DPC. The germline gives CDR1 SEHNR, CDR2 FQNEAQ (reference sequence). CDR3 size: 16 residues. The J segment lost 1 base and the V segment lost 3 bases, leaving 3 bases of the junction unmatched. The library attached unique molecular identifiers to individual cDNA molecules. Via MiXCR, TCRdb re-called the RACE reads, giving one row per CDR3 protein. The repertoire holds about 40,000 distinct CDR3 sequences, with approximately 3.3% as singletons. This clonotype was recorded at least ten times.

The specimen was whole blood, collected in connection with sensitization to the hapten diphenylcyclopropenone (DPC). The receptor's source is a man in his forties with alopecia areata. Some clones in this sample may be carry-over from other donors' samples. The J gene is TRBJ2-2, the V gene TRBV7-9; 9 bases line up with TRBD1. The CDR3 spells CASSFGTGRNTGELFF. In DNA, the CDR3 is TGTGCCAGCAGCTTCGGGACAGGGAGGAACACCGGGGAGCTGTTTTTT. Variable domain in full (rest from reference TRBV7-9 and TRBJ2-2): DTGVSQNPRHKITKRGQNVTFRCDPISEHNRLYWYRQTLGQGPEFLTYFQNEAQLEKSRLLSDRFSAERPKGSFSTLEIQRTEQGDSAMYLCASSFGTGRNTGELFFGEGSRLTVL.